These T cell receptor beta chains were read from a single sample in a study of blood T cell repertoires in COVID-19. TCRdb keeps only in-frame clones here, not all; method: immunoSEQ multiplex PCR. The top ten clones hold just over 9.5% of a sample with approximately 340,000 clones, about 87% of them seen once. Sample: peripheral blood. The receptors originated from a man aged 25 to 40 with COVID-19, enrolled during active disease. CDR3s include the opening cysteine and the closing phenylalanine or tryptophan. The D gene is left open where the match is weak. The size of a clone is reported for some rows only, either as once, few or many, or as a class for expanded clones.

V	D	J	length	size	DNA	CDR3
TRBV30	NA	TRBJ2-3	14	NA	TGTGCCACCGAACAGGCTAGTTTCACAGATACGCAGTATTTT	CATEQASFTDTQYF
TRBV7-3	NA	TRBJ1-1	14	NA	TGTGCCAGCAGCCAAACCTCAGAGGTCTCTGAAGCTTTCTTT	CASSQTSEVSEAFF
TRBV7-9	TRBD1	TRBJ2-2	17	NA	TGTGCCAGCAGCTTAAGGGCCGGGACAGGGGTGACCGGGGAGCTGTTTTTT	CASSLRAGTGVTGELFF
TRBV5-8	TRBD2	TRBJ2-3	16	NA	TGTGCCAGCAGCCCAAAAGCGGGGATCAGCACAGATACGCAGTATTTT	CASSPKAGISTDTQYF
TRBV3-1/TRBV3-2	TRBD2	TRBJ2-5	18	NA	TGTGCCAGCAGCCCCCGGACTAGCGGGAGGGCCGTGGGGGGGACCCAGTACTTC	CASSPRTSGRAVGGTQYF
TRBV4-2	TRBD2	TRBJ2-1	15	NA	TGTGCCAGCAGCCAAGATACTAGCGGGGATCCCCATTTGTTCTTC	CASSQDTSGDPHLFF
TRBV7-6	TRBD1	TRBJ1-1	13	NA	TGTGCCAGCAGCCATAGGGGGCTCACTGAAGCTTTCTTT	CASSHRGLTEAFF
TRBV6-6	NA	TRBJ2-7	13	few	TGTGCCAGCAGAACACAAGACTCCTACGAGCAGTACTTC	CASRTQDSYEQYF
TRBV6-1	TRBD1	TRBJ1-2	17	NA	TGTGCCAGCAGTGAAAAGGGCTGGGGACAGGGGAGTTATGGCTACACCTTC	CASSEKGWGQGSYGYTF
TRBV5-4	TRBD2	TRBJ2-1	15	NA	TGTGCCAGCAGCTGGGGACTAGCGGGGGAAAATGAGCAGTTCTTC	CASSWGLAGENEQFF
TRBV15	NA	TRBJ2-1	14	NA	TGTGCCACCAGCAGAGGGCCAGGTTACAATGAGCAGTTCTTC	CATSRGPGYNEQFF
TRBV7-2	NA	TRBJ2-7	14	once	TGTGCCAGCAGCCCCGGGACACATTCCTACGAGCAGTACTTC	CASSPGTHSYEQYF
TRBV5-1	NA	TRBJ2-5	13	NA	TGCGCCAGCAGCCTCACCGGGGGAGAGACCCAGTACTTC	CASSLTGGETQYF
TRBV6-5	TRBD2	TRBJ2-7	15	NA	TGTGCCAGCAGTCCCCGGGAGGGGGGGACCTACGAGCAGTACTTC	CASSPREGGTYEQYF
TRBV11-2	NA	TRBJ2-5	16	NA	TGTGCCAGCAGCTCCCTTAGGGGGAGGGCCACCGAGACCCAGTACTTC	CASSSLRGRATETQYF
TRBV6-5	NA	TRBJ2-2	13	NA	TGTGCCATCGGACAGCTCCGGGTCGGGGAGCTGTTTTTT	CAIGQLRVGELFF
TRBV6-2/TRBV6-3	NA	TRBJ2-4	17	few	TGTGCCAGCAGTTACTCGGAATTTAGGACAAGGAAAAACATTCAGTACTTC	CASSYSEFRTRKNIQYF
TRBV5-1	TRBD1	TRBJ1-4	14	NA	TGCGCCAGCAGCTCGGGACAGGGGAGGGAAAAACTGTTTTTT	CASSSGQGREKLFF